Listed below are T cell receptor beta chains from one sample, sequenced in a study of vaccination effects on CD4 cells after COVID-19. Profiled with immunoSEQ multiplex PCR; TCRdb holds only in-frame clones, not every one. The profile shows about 63,000 clones, 70% to 85% of them singletons. Their cognate antigens are unknown. The sequenced sample was CD4+ T cells from PBMCs cultured with HCoV-OC43 spike peptides, obtained before COVID-19 vaccination. These TCRs come from a human donor who received a COVID-19 vaccine. Both conserved end residues are part of each CDR3. The D gene is left open where the match is weak. For some rows the clone size is stated as once, few or many, or as a class when expanded; others skip it.

cdr3_nt cdr3_aa d_call v_call clone_size j_call
TGTGCCAGCAGCCGACTGGCGCAGGGAACCCAGTACTTC CASSRLAQGTQYF - TRBV3-1/TRBV3-2 - TRBJ2-5
TGTGCCAGCAGCTTAGGTGTGACAACAAACACCGGGGAGCTGTTTTTT CASSLGVTTNTGELFF - TRBV7-6 - TRBJ2-2
TGTGCCAGCAGTCCGATACCGGCTAGGGGCTACACCTTC CASSPIPARGYTF - TRBV12-3/TRBV12-4 - TRBJ1-2
TGTGCCAGCAGTTCGGTCAGCATGAACACTGAAGCTTTCTTT CASSSVSMNTEAFF - TRBV28 - TRBJ1-1
TGTGCCAGCAGCTACGGTGGGCCGAGCTCTGAAGCTTTCTTT CASSYGGPSSEAFF - TRBV7-9 few TRBJ1-1
TGCGCCAGCAGCCCGGGACAAACCTATGGCTACACCTTC CASSPGQTYGYTF - TRBV5-1 - TRBJ1-2
TGCGCCAGCAGCTTGGCGGCGGGGAGGCCTGAGACCCAGTACTTC CASSLAAGRPETQYF - TRBV5-1 - TRBJ2-5
TGTGCCAGCAGCGACGGGGGGGGTGCCAAAAACATTCAGTACTTC CASSDGGGAKNIQYF TRBD2 TRBV5-4 - TRBJ2-4
TGTGCCAGCAGTTACTCTGGTGTGGAGGCCCTCCACTTT CASSYSGVEALHF - TRBV6-5 few TRBJ1-6
TGTGCCAGTAGTATATCTGGACAGTATAGCAATCAGCCCCAGCATTTT CASSISGQYSNQPQHF - TRBV19 few TRBJ1-5
TGCGCCAGCAGCCGGCCAAACACCGGGGAGCTGTTTTTT CASSRPNTGELFF - TRBV4-1 few TRBJ2-2
TGTGCCAGCTCACCACGTTTTTCCGGGCCGAACACTGAAGCTTTCTTT CASSPRFSGPNTEAFF - TRBV18 - TRBJ1-1
TGTGCCAGCAGTTTGACACTCCTGCAGACCCAGTACTTC CASSLTLLQTQYF - TRBV27 - TRBJ2-5
TGTGCCAGCAGCTACGACAGGGGCTATAATTCACCCCTCCACTTT CASSYDRGYNSPLHF TRBD1 TRBV7-2 - TRBJ1-6
TGCGCCAGCAGCCCCGGGACAGGAACCGGGGAGCTGTTTTTT CASSPGTGTGELFF TRBD1 TRBV5-1 - TRBJ2-2
TGTGCCAGCAGCGTAGTCGGGGGAGGAACCTACAATGAGCAGTTCTTC CASSVVGGGTYNEQFF - TRBV9 - TRBJ2-1
TGCGCCAGCAGCCAAGGGCCCCTTAGGGCGGGGGGGCTGGAGACCCAGTACTTC CASSQGPLRAGGLETQYF TRBD2 TRBV4-1 - TRBJ2-5
TGTGCCAGCAGCTTAGTGGGGGGTGAAAGCTCCTACAATGAGCAGTTCTTC CASSLVGGESSYNEQFF - TRBV7-2 - TRBJ2-1
TGTGCCAGCAGGACTAGCACAGATACGCAGTATTTT CASRTSTDTQYF - TRBV6-5 - TRBJ2-3
TGCGCCAGCAGTGTATCGAGGGTAAATGAAAAACTGTTTTTT CASSVSRVNEKLFF - TRBV10-2 - TRBJ1-4
TGCGCCAGCAGCACGGGACAGGGGGCCGCTGAAGCTTTCTTT CASSTGQGAAEAFF TRBD1 TRBV5-1 few TRBJ1-1
TGTGCCAGCAGCCCCCTTCTGTCGGCCGGGGAGCTGTTTTTT CASSPLLSAGELFF - TRBV14 - TRBJ2-2
TGTGCCAGCTCACGGGACAGGGAGTATAATTCACCCCTCCACTTT CASSRDREYNSPLHF TRBD1 TRBV18 once TRBJ1-6
TGCGCCAGCAGCTTGGGTGGGGGTTCCTACAATGAGCAGTTCTTC CASSLGGGSYNEQFF - TRBV5-1 - TRBJ2-1
TGTGCCAGCAGTTACGGTCTAGCGGGGGCGGAGACCCAGTACTTC CASSYGLAGAETQYF TRBD2 TRBV6-5 - TRBJ2-5
TGTGCCATCAGAACCGGGACGGGAAACACTGAAGCTTTCTTT CAIRTGTGNTEAFF - TRBV10-3 few TRBJ1-1
TGTGCCAGCAGCCAGGGGGGCGGGGGAACTGAAGCTTTCTTT CASSQGGGGTEAFF - TRBV3-1/TRBV3-2 - TRBJ1-1
TGTGCTAGTGGTTTGGTAACAGGGGGCGGATCACCCCTCCACTTT CASGLVTGGGSPLHF TRBD1 TRBV12-5 - TRBJ1-6
TGTGCCAGCAGTTTACCCGGGCGAAACACCATATATTTT CASSLPGRNTIYF - TRBV28 - TRBJ1-3
TGTGCCAGCTCACTCGGACAGGGCCGTGAGACCCAGTACTTC CASSLGQGRETQYF TRBD1 TRBV18 - TRBJ2-5
TGCGCCAGCAGTCCTCGGGGAGGAAACTATGGCTACACCTTC CASSPRGGNYGYTF - TRBV10-1 - TRBJ1-2
TGTGCCAGTAGTATTAGGGTGGGCTGGGAGACCCAGTACTTC CASSIRVGWETQYF - TRBV19 - TRBJ2-5
TGTGCCAGCTCACCAGCCGGGACTAGCCAAAACATTCAGTACTTC CASSPAGTSQNIQYF TRBD2 TRBV18 - TRBJ2-4
TGTGCCAGCAGGCAGGGTACTCAGCCCCAGCATTTT CASRQGTQPQHF - TRBV12-3/TRBV12-4 - TRBJ1-5
TGTGCCAGCTCACCAGTGCGGGCGAACACCGGGGAGCTGTTTTTT CASSPVRANTGELFF - TRBV18 - TRBJ2-2
TGTGCCAGCAGCTCCCCCACAGGGGTAAATGAAAAACTGTTTTTT CASSSPTGVNEKLFF TRBD1 TRBV11-2 - TRBJ1-4
TGTGCCAGCACCTTACTACCGGGGCAGGGAAACAATGAGCAGTTCTTC CASTLLPGQGNNEQFF - TRBV28 - TRBJ2-1
TGTGCTAGTGGTCCGCGGGGGCACTCTGGAAACACCATATATTTT CASGPRGHSGNTIYF - TRBV12-5 - TRBJ1-3
TGCGCCAGCAGCCAAGATTGGGACCTCAGGGGAAACACCATATATTTT CASSQDWDLRGNTIYF - TRBV4-3 - TRBJ1-3
TGCAGCGTTCTGAGGCAGGGAGGAGATCAGCCCCAGCATTTT CSVLRQGGDQPQHF - TRBV29-1 - TRBJ1-5
TGTGCCAGCAGCCAAGAAACGAACAGGGGGCTTGGTACTAATGAAAAACTGTTTTTT CASSQETNRGLGTNEKLFF TRBD1 TRBV4-2 - TRBJ1-4
TGTGCCAGCAGCTTAGCGCCTGGGGATGAAGCTTTCTTT CASSLAPGDEAFF - TRBV7-9 - TRBJ1-1
TGTGCCAGCAGCTCCGAAACAGTGAACACCGGGGAGCTGTTTTTT CASSSETVNTGELFF - TRBV7-2 - TRBJ2-2
TGTGCCATCAGTTGGACTAGCGGGGACCAAGAGACCCAGTACTTC CAISWTSGDQETQYF TRBD2 TRBV10-3 once TRBJ2-5
TGTGCCAGCAGCTCGGGGATCGGGGGTCAAGAGACCCAGTACTTC CASSSGIGGQETQYF - TRBV7-8 - TRBJ2-5
TGTGCCAGCACCGGGACAGGGGGCGGGGAGACCCAGTACTTC CASTGTGGGETQYF TRBD1 TRBV2 once TRBJ2-5
TGTGCCAGCAGCGGGCCTTACAGCGCTATCACAGATACGCAGTATTTT CASSGPYSAITDTQYF - TRBV9 - TRBJ2-3
TGCAGCGTTGTATCCGGGACCACTGAAGCTTTCTTT CSVVSGTTEAFF - TRBV29-1 - TRBJ1-1
TGTGCCAGCGGTAGCTCTGGGGCCAACGTCCTGACTTTC CASGSSGANVLTF - TRBV2 - TRBJ2-6
TGCGCCAGCAGACTCGACGGTACGAACACCGGGGAGCTGTTTTTT CASRLDGTNTGELFF - TRBV5-1 few TRBJ2-2
TGTGCCACCACACCCCGGGGAGGGGCCGGGGTGGGCACCGGGGAGCTGTTTTTT CATTPRGGAGVGTGELFF TRBD2 TRBV19 - TRBJ2-2
TGCAGTGCTAGTGAGTTTAGCTCCTACAATGAGCAGTTCTTC CSASEFSSYNEQFF - TRBV20-1 - TRBJ2-1
TGTGCCAGCAGTGTAATCCCGACAGGTCTCTCTGGAAACACCATATATTTT CASSVIPTGLSGNTIYF - TRBV2 - TRBJ1-3
TGCGCCAGCAGCACCTCGGACAGGGAGACTGAAGCTTTCTTT CASSTSDRETEAFF TRBD1 TRBV5-1 - TRBJ1-1
TGTGCCAGCAGCGCGGACCGATCCTCTGGAAACACCATATATTTT CASSADRSSGNTIYF - TRBV9 - TRBJ1-3
TGTGCCAGCAGTTTAGCGGGGCCGAACACCGGGGAGCTGTTTTTT CASSLAGPNTGELFF - TRBV28 - TRBJ2-2
TGTGCCAGCAGTTCCGGGAGTAGGGGCTACACCTTC CASSSGSRGYTF - TRBV6-6 - TRBJ1-2
TGTGCCAGCAGCCGCGGACAGGGATCTTCTATGAACACTGAAGCTTTCTTT CASSRGQGSSMNTEAFF TRBD1 TRBV3-1/TRBV3-2 - TRBJ1-1
TGTGCCAGTAGCTCTCCGGGACAGGTTTCTCGGCAGCCCCAGCATTTT CASSSPGQVSRQPQHF TRBD1 TRBV19 few TRBJ1-5